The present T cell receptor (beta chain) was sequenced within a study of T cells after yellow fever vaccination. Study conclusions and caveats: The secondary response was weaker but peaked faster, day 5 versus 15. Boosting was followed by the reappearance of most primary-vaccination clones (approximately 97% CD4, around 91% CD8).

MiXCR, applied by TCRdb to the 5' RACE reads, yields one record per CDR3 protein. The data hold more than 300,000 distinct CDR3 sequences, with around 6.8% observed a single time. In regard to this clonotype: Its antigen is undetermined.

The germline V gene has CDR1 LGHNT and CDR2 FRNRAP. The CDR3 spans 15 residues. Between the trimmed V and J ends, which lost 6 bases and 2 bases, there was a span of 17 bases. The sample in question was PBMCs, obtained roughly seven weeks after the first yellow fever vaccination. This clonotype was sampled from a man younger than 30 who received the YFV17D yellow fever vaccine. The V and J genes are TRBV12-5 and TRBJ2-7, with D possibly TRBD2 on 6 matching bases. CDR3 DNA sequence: TGTGCTAGTGGAAGGGCTCCGGGGGTAACCTACGAGCAGTACTTC. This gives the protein CASGRAPGVTYEQYF.